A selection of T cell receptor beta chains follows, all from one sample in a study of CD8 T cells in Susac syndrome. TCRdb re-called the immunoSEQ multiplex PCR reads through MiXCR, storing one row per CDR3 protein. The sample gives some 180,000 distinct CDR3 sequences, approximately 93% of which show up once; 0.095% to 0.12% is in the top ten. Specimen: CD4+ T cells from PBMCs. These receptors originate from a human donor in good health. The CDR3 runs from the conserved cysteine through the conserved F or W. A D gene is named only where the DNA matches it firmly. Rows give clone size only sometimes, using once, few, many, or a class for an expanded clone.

CDR3 DNA: TGTGCCAGCTCACCACCGGGAGGGGGGACCCTCCACTTT; CDR3 protein: CASSPPGGGTLHF; J gene: TRBJ1-6; V gene: TRBV18; D gene: -; clone size: -
CDR3 DNA: TGTGCCAGCAGCAAAGAGGGACAGGGGTATACGAACACTGAAGCTTTCTTT; CDR3 protein: CASSKEGQGYTNTEAFF; J gene: TRBJ1-1; V gene: TRBV21-1; D gene: -; clone size: -
CDR3 DNA: TGTGCCAGCAGCCTTTGGGGAGCGGGGCCTTCCTACAATGAGCAGTTCTTC; CDR3 protein: CASSLWGAGPSYNEQFF; J gene: TRBJ2-1; V gene: TRBV3-1; D gene: TRBD2; clone size: -
CDR3 DNA: TGTGCCAGCAGCTTAATTCCAGCGGGGGGAACTAGCACAGATACGCAGTATTTT; CDR3 protein: CASSLIPAGGTSTDTQYF; J gene: TRBJ2-3; V gene: TRBV7-3; D gene: TRBD2; clone size: -
CDR3 DNA: TGTGCCAGCAGCCCTACTGGGGGGCCGGGTCGGACCGGGGAGCTGTTTTTT; CDR3 protein: CASSPTGGPGRTGELFF; J gene: TRBJ2-2; V gene: TRBV5-4; D gene: -; clone size: -
CDR3 DNA: TGCGCCAGCAGCCAAGGAGGACTAGCGGGGGCCTATACGCAGTATTTT; CDR3 protein: CASSQGGLAGAYTQYF; J gene: TRBJ2-3; V gene: TRBV4-1; D gene: TRBD2; clone size: -
CDR3 DNA: TGTGCCAGCAGTTACTCCGGGGGTAACACTGAAGCTTTCTTT; CDR3 protein: CASSYSGGNTEAFF; J gene: TRBJ1-1; V gene: TRBV6-5; D gene: -; clone size: -
CDR3 DNA: TGTGCCAGCGGACAGGCGGGGCTGGCCTATGGCTACACCTTC; CDR3 protein: CASGQAGLAYGYTF; J gene: TRBJ1-2; V gene: TRBV14; D gene: TRBD1; clone size: -
CDR3 DNA: TGTGCCACCAGCAGGTCTCAATCACCGGGCGATGAGCAGTTCTTC; CDR3 protein: CATSRSQSPGDEQFF; J gene: TRBJ2-1; V gene: TRBV15; D gene: -; clone size: -
CDR3 DNA: TGCGCCAGCAGCTTGAGTACAGCCGGATATGGCTACACCTTC; CDR3 protein: CASSLSTAGYGYTF; J gene: TRBJ1-2; V gene: TRBV5-1; D gene: -; clone size: -
CDR3 DNA: TGCGCCAGCAGCCAAGGTCTCAGGGCAGATACGCAGTATTTT; CDR3 protein: CASSQGLRADTQYF; J gene: TRBJ2-3; V gene: TRBV4-1; D gene: -; clone size: -
CDR3 DNA: TGCAGCGGGAGTTTGGGGGGTAGCTACACCTTC; CDR3 protein: CSGSLGGSYTF; J gene: TRBJ1-2; V gene: TRBV29-1; D gene: -; clone size: -
CDR3 DNA: TGCGCCAGCAGCCCCGGGACAATCCACGAGCAGTACTTC; CDR3 protein: CASSPGTIHEQYF; J gene: TRBJ2-7; V gene: TRBV5-1; D gene: -; clone size: -
CDR3 DNA: TGCAGTGCTAGAGATCCACGTAAACAGCAAGAGACCCAGTACTTC; CDR3 protein: CSARDPRKQQETQYF; J gene: TRBJ2-5; V gene: TRBV20-1; D gene: -; clone size: -
CDR3 DNA: TGTGCCAGCAGTTACTCCGCAGGGCCTGGCTACACCTTC; CDR3 protein: CASSYSAGPGYTF; J gene: TRBJ1-2; V gene: TRBV6-6; D gene: -; clone size: -
CDR3 DNA: TGTGCCACCAGTGCCCCCGGCTATGAGCAGTTCTTC; CDR3 protein: CATSAPGYEQFF; J gene: TRBJ2-1; V gene: TRBV24-1; D gene: -; clone size: -
CDR3 DNA: TGTGCCAGTACCCTAGTCGGGAACACTGAAGCTTTCTTT; CDR3 protein: CASTLVGNTEAFF; J gene: TRBJ1-1; V gene: TRBV19; D gene: -; clone size: -
CDR3 DNA: TGTGCCAGCTCACCACCCTTCCAGTTCCAGCGGGAGGACAATGAGCAGTTCTTC; CDR3 protein: CASSPPFQFQREDNEQFF; J gene: TRBJ2-1; V gene: TRBV18; D gene: TRBD2; clone size: -
CDR3 DNA: TGCAGTGCTACCGGAGGGCTAATGATCTACGAGCAGTACTTC; CDR3 protein: CSATGGLMIYEQYF; J gene: TRBJ2-7; V gene: TRBV20-1; D gene: -; clone size: -
CDR3 DNA: TGTGCCAGCTCGTATGGACAGGGAACTGAAGCTTTCTTT; CDR3 protein: CASSYGQGTEAFF; J gene: TRBJ1-1; V gene: TRBV18; D gene: TRBD1; clone size: once
CDR3 DNA: TGCGCCAGCAGTCCCCGACAGGGACTTTATAGCAATCAGCCCCAGCATTTT; CDR3 protein: CASSPRQGLYSNQPQHF; J gene: TRBJ1-5; V gene: TRBV5-1; D gene: TRBD1; clone size: -
CDR3 DNA: TGTGCCAGCAGCCCCCTGTATACGCAGTATTTT; CDR3 protein: CASSPLYTQYF; J gene: TRBJ2-3; V gene: TRBV2; D gene: -; clone size: once
CDR3 DNA: TGTGCCAGCAGCTTACAGTCGCGGCGGGGGTGGGAGACCCAGTACTTC; CDR3 protein: CASSLQSRRGWETQYF; J gene: TRBJ2-5; V gene: TRBV7-2; D gene: TRBD2; clone size: -
CDR3 DNA: TGTGCCAGCAGCCGGACTAGCGTCAACAATGAGCAGTTCTTC; CDR3 protein: CASSRTSVNNEQFF; J gene: TRBJ2-1; V gene: TRBV7-9; D gene: TRBD2; clone size: -
CDR3 DNA: TGTGCCAGCAGCCCCCGGGGGAGCGGGGAGCTGTTTTTT; CDR3 protein: CASSPRGSGELFF; J gene: TRBJ2-2; V gene: TRBV5-4; D gene: -; clone size: -
CDR3 DNA: TGTGCCAGCAGTCACTCCGGGAGTTCGACCTACGAGCAGTACTTC; CDR3 protein: CASSHSGSSTYEQYF; J gene: TRBJ2-7; V gene: TRBV12-3/TRBV12-4; D gene: -; clone size: -
CDR3 DNA: TGCAGTGCTCCGGGACCGGCAGGAAACACCATATATTTT; CDR3 protein: CSAPGPAGNTIYF; J gene: TRBJ1-3; V gene: TRBV20-1; D gene: -; clone size: -
CDR3 DNA: TGTGCCAGCAGTTTTCTTGATAGCAGGGGTAGCGCACCCCTCCACTTT; CDR3 protein: CASSFLDSRGSAPLHF; J gene: TRBJ1-6; V gene: TRBV28; D gene: -; clone size: -
CDR3 DNA: TGTGCCAGCAGTTTATCGGGGATTGACAATCAGCCCCAGCATTTT; CDR3 protein: CASSLSGIDNQPQHF; J gene: TRBJ1-5; V gene: TRBV28; D gene: -; clone size: -
CDR3 DNA: TGTGCCAGCATGGATTGGAAGGGCTACACCTTC; CDR3 protein: CASMDWKGYTF; J gene: TRBJ1-2; V gene: TRBV12-3/TRBV12-4; D gene: -; clone size: -
CDR3 DNA: TGTGCCAGCAGTTCGCCTACAACTAATGAAAAACTGTTTTTT; CDR3 protein: CASSSPTTNEKLFF; J gene: TRBJ1-4; V gene: TRBV28; D gene: -; clone size: -
CDR3 DNA: TGTGCCAGCAGTTACTTGGGACAGACGGGCTCTGGAAACACCATATATTTT; CDR3 protein: CASSYLGQTGSGNTIYF; J gene: TRBJ1-3; V gene: TRBV6-5; D gene: TRBD1; clone size: once
CDR3 DNA: TGTGCCAGCAGTTTAGTAGCAGGGGAAAAAGCTTTCTTT; CDR3 protein: CASSLVAGEKAFF; J gene: TRBJ1-1; V gene: TRBV12-3/TRBV12-4; D gene: -; clone size: -
CDR3 DNA: TGTGCCAGCAGCGTATCTCTGGACACTGAAGCTTTCTTT; CDR3 protein: CASSVSLDTEAFF; J gene: TRBJ1-1; V gene: TRBV9; D gene: -; clone size: -
CDR3 DNA: TGTGCCAGCAGTGACGTGCCAGCTTATAGCAATCAGCCCCAGCATTTT; CDR3 protein: CASSDVPAYSNQPQHF; J gene: TRBJ1-5; V gene: TRBV6-4; D gene: -; clone size: -
CDR3 DNA: TGTGCCAGCAGCCAACCCGGGACAGGGGTGAACACTGAAGCTTTCTTT; CDR3 protein: CASSQPGTGVNTEAFF; J gene: TRBJ1-1; V gene: TRBV3-1; D gene: TRBD1; clone size: -
CDR3 DNA: TGCGCCAGCAGTCAATCGAATGGGGGGCGCGCCGCCGGGGAGCTGTTTTTT; CDR3 protein: CASSQSNGGRAAGELFF; J gene: TRBJ2-2; V gene: TRBV23-1; D gene: -; clone size: -